Following are 22 T cell receptor beta chains from one sample sequenced in a study of shared clonotypes between healthy human individuals. The naive CD8 population came from CD45RO-negative cells selected for CCR7, without terminally differentiated effector memory CD45RA+ cells. Only in-frame clones appear in the TCRdb table, and some are missing; sequencing was by immunoSEQ multiplex PCR. The sample includes over 800,000 clones, 92% of them seen just once. Sequenced input: naive CD8+ T cells sorted from blood. These receptors were taken from a young man in good health.

The sample holds a few counts of this clone. The chain couples TRBV18 to TRBJ2-2; D remains ambiguous. This CDR3 has 12 amino acids. The V gene's germline CDR1 is KGHSH and CDR2 LQKENI. V lost 5 bases to trimming and J lost 5 bases, with 6 bases between them. The CDR3, as DNA: TGTGCCAGCTCAGGCTTAACCGGGGAGCTGTTTTTT. It yields the protein CASSGLTGELFF.

This clone was found once. The chain couples TRBV18 to TRBJ2-7; 12 bases line up with TRBD1. The length of the CDR3 is 14 residues. CDR1 KGHSH and CDR2 LQKENI come from the germline V gene. After removal of 7 bases from V and 4 bases from J, the junction contained 5 bases not matched to a gene. CDR3 sequence (DNA): TGTGCCAGCTGGCCGGGACAGGGGGCATACGAGCAGTACTTC. It yields the protein CASWPGQGAYEQYF.

The gene calls are TRBV5-1 and TRBJ2-7, with 8 bases fitting TRBD1. The CDR3 totals 16 residues. The V gene's germline CDR1 is SGHRS and CDR2 YFSETQ. Trimming took 2 bases from V and 4 from J; bases not matched to a gene: 11. CDR3 sequence (DNA): TGCGCCAGCAGCTTCCTTGGGGGACAGGCAAATTACGAGCAGTACTTC. Residues: CASSFLGGQANYEQYF.

The chain carries TRBV5-5 and TRBJ2-7; the D gene is possibly TRBD2 (5 bases). Trimming took off 4 bases at V and 1 base at J, with 9 bases between the two ends. Germline V gene lookup returns CDR1 SGHKS and CDR2 YYEKEE (reference sequence). The CDR3 is made up of 13 amino acids. The CDR3, as DNA: TGTGCCAGCAGCCCTGACTATTCCTACGAGCAGTACTTC. Its translation: CASSPDYSYEQYF. Full variable domain (remainder filled in from reference TRBV5-5 and TRBJ2-7): DAGVTQSPTHLIKTRGQQVTLRCSPISGHKSVSWYQQVLGQGPQFIFQYYEKEERGRGNFPDRFSARQFPNYSSELNVNALLLGDSALYLCASSPDYSYEQYFGPGTRLTVT.

A few counts support this clone. V usage is TRBV25-1 and J usage is TRBJ2-7; the D gene could be TRBD1 or TRBD2 (6 bases each). Trimming took off 3 bases at V and 3 bases at J, with 12 bases between the two ends. Germline CDR1 is MGHDK and CDR2 is SYGVNS. This CDR3 comprises 14 residues. The CDR3 spells CASSDRGVSYEQYF. The DNA of the CDR3 is TGTGCCAGCAGTGATAGGGGGGTAAGCTACGAGCAGTACTTC.

This sequence joins TRBV6-1 and TRBJ2-3; D tentatively fits TRBD1 or TRBD2 (5 bases each). Trimming stripped 1 base from V and 9 bases from J, with 17 bases between. Germline CDR1 MNHNS, CDR2 SASEGT. CDR3 size: 15 residues. CDR3 region: CASSEGGFLSSTQYF. CDR3 in DNA: TGTGCCAGCAGTGAAGGGGGGTTCTTATCATCGACGCAGTATTTT.

The V gene is TRBV7-3, the J gene TRBJ2-1; 8 positions match TRBD2. The CDR3 consists of 14 residues. Germline V gene lookup returns CDR1 SGHTA and CDR2 FQGTGA. The junction had 2 bases not matched to a gene; V was cut back by 3 bases and J by 4 bases. CDR3 sequence: CASSFSSGYNEQFF. Written as DNA, the CDR3 is TGTGCCAGCAGCTTTTCTAGCGGGTACAATGAGCAGTTCTTC.

This chain uses TRBV7-2 with TRBJ2-3; 7 nucleotides line up with TRBD1. J lost 2 bases, V lost 5 bases, and 10 bases had no gene match. Per germline, CDR1 SGHTA and CDR2 FQGNSA. The CDR3 consists of 16 residues. The CDR3 region is CASSNDLGQHTDTQYF. CDR3 DNA: TGTGCCAGCAGCAACGACCTGGGACAGCACACAGATACGCAGTATTTT.

The rearrangement uses TRBV28 and TRBJ1-5, with TRBD1 identical over 8 bases. V trimming: 5 bases; J trimming: 3 bases; junction bases outside the gene matches: 6. The germline CDR1 and CDR2 sequences are MDHEN and SYDVKM. This CDR3 comprises 15 residues. The CDR3 DNA reads TGTGCCAGCAGTGGTAGGACAGGGTCCAATCAGCCCCAGCATTTT. It encodes CASSGRTGSNQPQHF.

The V and J genes are TRBV6-1 and TRBJ1-5; D may be TRBD1 (5 bases). This CDR3 is built from 16 residues. V gave up 2 bases and J gave up 0 bases, with 11 bases separating them. Germline V CDR1 and CDR2: MNHNS, SASEGT. The CDR3 DNA is TGTGCCAGCAGTGAATTGGGGCAGGCTAGCAATCAGCCCCAGCATTTT. As protein: CASSELGQASNQPQHF.

This clone was recorded only once. The V and J genes are TRBV11-2 and TRBJ1-2, with 10 bases that match TRBD1. The J segment lost 5 bases and the V segment lost 1 base, leaving 1 base of the junction unmatched. This CDR3 has 14 residues. Germline V CDR1 and CDR2: SGHAT, FQNNGV. In DNA, the CDR3 is TGTGCCAGCAGCTTAGGACAGGGGGCATATGGCTACACCTTC. Translated: CASSLGQGAYGYTF.

This CDR3 reads CASSPAVNTEAFF. CDR3 nucleotides: TGTGCCAGCAGCCCCGCGGTAAACACTGAAGCTTTCTTT. V usage is TRBV7-7 and J usage is TRBJ1-1; unclear D gene. The ends were cut back, 5 bases at V and 2 bases at J, with 9 bases in the middle. Germline assignment: CDR1 SSHAT and CDR2 FNYEAQ (reference sequence). The CDR3 contains 13 residues.

CDR3 in amino acids: CASSPTTGFYYGYTF. As DNA, the CDR3 is TGTGCCAGCAGTCCAACGACAGGTTTTTACTATGGCTACACCTTC. V and J are TRBV27 and TRBJ1-2, with D possibly TRBD1 on 6 matching bases. Trimming cost V 5 bases and J 3 bases, with 16 bases left between them. CDR1 is MNHEY, CDR2 SMNVEV, per germline (reference sequence). The CDR3 spans 15 residues.

V gene TRBV10-1 combines with J gene TRBJ2-2, with D perhaps matching TRBD1 (5 bases). Germline CDR1 WNHNN, CDR2 SYGVQD (reference sequence). V dropped 3 bases and J dropped 7 bases, with 12 bases sitting between them. The CDR3 consists of 14 residues. The CDR3 here is CASSEMLTGGELFF. The CDR3 nucleotides read TGCGCCAGCAGTGAAATGTTAACAGGCGGGGAGCTGTTTTTT.

This clone was detected once. The rearrangement links TRBV2 to TRBJ2-7; 7 bases are a match to TRBD1. The CDR3 length is 13 residues. Unmatched junction bases numbered 7, after V lost 8 bases and J lost 3 bases. Looked up from germline, CDR1 is SNHLY and CDR2 is FYNNEI. The CDR3 is CASQGQPNYEQYF. The CDR3 nucleotides are TGTGCCAGCCAGGGACAGCCTAACTACGAGCAGTACTTC. Drawing the rest from reference TRBV2 and TRBJ2-7, the complete variable domain is EPEVTQTPSHQVTQMGQEVILRCVPISNHLYFYWYRQILGQKVEFLVSFYNNEISEKSEIFDDQFSVERPDGSNFTLKIRSTKLEDSAMYFCASQGQPNYEQYFGPGTRLTVT.

V and J are TRBV7-2 and TRBJ2-3; possible D gene TRBD1, 7 bases. The germline CDR1 and CDR2 sequences are SGHTA and FQGNSA. This CDR3 contains 19 residues. V shed 0 bases and J shed 5 bases, with 24 bases lying between them. The CDR3 bases are TGTGCCAGCAGCTTAGCGGGGACAGTGTCGTTGCGGGGTGGAGATACGCAGTATTTT. This encodes CASSLAGTVSLRGGDTQYF.

J is TRBJ2-1 and V is TRBV10-3, with TRBD2 matching 11 bases. Trimming took 0 bases from V and 9 from J; bases not matched to a gene: 1. Germline values: CDR1 ENHRY, CDR2 SYGVKD. This CDR3 has 14 residues. The CDR3 loop is CAISESLAGGEQFF. CDR3 DNA sequence: TGTGCCATCAGTGAGTCGCTAGCGGGAGGTGAGCAGTTCTTC.

This sequence joins TRBV11-3 and TRBJ2-2, with a tentative D call TRBD1 (6 bases). Per germline, CDR1 SGHNT and CDR2 YENEEA. Trimming left V 3 bases short and J 7 bases short, with 9 bases between. The CDR3 runs 13 residues. The CDR3 sequence: CASSFGTIGELFF. CDR3 DNA: TGTGCCAGCAGCTTCGGGACAATCGGGGAGCTGTTTTTT.

The chain joins TRBV4-1 to TRBJ1-2; D uncertain. The CDR3 is made up of 13 amino acids. CDR1 MGHRA and CDR2 YSYEKL come from the germline V gene. V was cut by 4 bases and J by 10 bases, with 16 bases left in between. CDR3 in amino acids: CASSLLLTDPYTF. CDR3 bases: TGCGCCAGCAGCCTCCTTTTGACGGACCCCTACACCTTC.

The chain links TRBV6-5 to TRBJ2-1, with 7 bases fitting TRBD1. The CDR3 is 11 amino acids. V lost 4 bases and J lost 12; bases outside the gene matches: 3. Per the germline V gene, CDR1 is MNHEY and CDR2 is SVGAGI. As DNA, the CDR3 is TGTGCCAGCAGTTCAGGACAGGCGCAGTTCTTC. Translation: CASSSGQAQFF.

This chain uses TRBV5-1 with TRBJ2-1, with TRBD2 identical over 13 bases. The CDR3 is made up of 15 amino acids. V trimming: 4 bases; J trimming: 8 bases; junction bases outside the gene matches: 6. Germline CDR1 is SGHRS and CDR2 is YFSETQ. The CDR3 nucleotides are TGCGCCAGCAGCCCGGGACTAGCGGGGATGGATGAGCAGTTCTTC. Translation gives CASSPGLAGMDEQFF.

Comments on this clone: At the DNA level, this CDR3 is encoded by other sequences in the same sample as well. The V call is TRBV9, the J call TRBJ2-1; D is undetermined. The CDR3 consists of 11 residues. Trimming stripped 0 bases from V and 10 bases from J, with 5 bases between. Germline V CDR1 and CDR2: SGDLS, YYNGEE. The DNA for the CDR3 is TGTGCCAGCAGCGTAGGTCAGGAGCAGTTCTTC. It yields the protein CASSVGQEQFF.